One and the same sample provided the 27 T cell receptor beta chains below, sequenced in a study of cytomegalovirus exposure and HLA in healthy donors. Method: immunoSEQ multiplex PCR; TCRdb's copy keeps in-frame clones and lacks some. The data show 350,000 or so clones, about nine tenths seen once. The source material was PBMCs. The origin of the receptors is a woman in her late teens or twenties in good health and CMV-seronegative.

The chain is built from TRBV18 and TRBJ2-1; 7 bases are a match to TRBD2. CDR1 is KGHSH, CDR2 LQKENI, per germline. V gave up 0 bases and J gave up 0 bases; unmatched junction bases: 5. The CDR3 has 17 residues. The CDR3 DNA sequence: TGTGCCAGCTCACCACCTGGCGGGAGCGACTCCTACAATGAGCAGTTCTTC. Translating it yields CASSPPGGSDSYNEQFF. The full variable domain, with the rest looked up from reference TRBV18 and TRBJ2-1, is NAGVMQNPRHLVRRRGQEARLRCSPMKGHSHVYWYRQLPEEGLKFMVYLQKENIIDESGMPKERFSAEFPKEGPSILRIQQVVRGDSAAYFCASSPPGGSDSYNEQFFGPGTRLTVL.

This clone appeared once. The junction and the germline gene differ at one end; a read error may be behind it. The V call is TRBV11-2, the J call TRBJ2-1; TRBD1 matches at 11 bases. This CDR3 has 18 amino acids. Germline V gives CDR1 SGHAT, CDR2 FQNNGV. The CDR3 reads CASSLFTGTGGSYNEQFF. The DNA for the CDR3 is TGTGCCAGCAGCTTATTCACTGGGACAGGGGGATCCTACAATGAGCAATTCTTC.

The chain has TRBV10-2 and TRBJ1-4; D is perhaps TRBD1 (5 bases). From germline, CDR1 is WSHSY and CDR2 SAAADI. Trimming stripped 11 bases from V and 0 bases from J, with 16 bases between. The CDR3 consists of 15 residues. CDR3 protein: CASSVGGATNEKLFF. The CDR3 DNA is TGCGCCTCCAGCGTGGGGGGAGCAACTAATGAAAAACTGTTTTTT.

In its sample, this clone was seen once. At the DNA level, this CDR3 is encoded by other sequences in the same sample as well. This chain uses TRBV7-9 with TRBJ2-7, with no clear D. Germline V lookup: CDR1 SEHNR, CDR2 FQNEAQ (reference sequence). The V end was cut by 5 bases, the J end by 1 base, with 3 bases between. CDR3 size: 11 residues. CDR3 loop: CASSASYEQYF. For the CDR3, the DNA is TGTGCCAGCAGCGCGTCCTACGAGCAGTACTTC.

The chain recombines TRBV5-6 with TRBJ2-6; D is perhaps TRBD1 (5 bases). This CDR3 is 15 amino acids long. CDR1 and CDR2 (germline): SGHDT, YYEEEE. V was shortened by 0 bases and J by 2 bases, with 6 bases between the two germline ends. The chain's CDR3 is CASSLGGAGANVLTF. The CDR3 DNA follows: TGTGCCAGCAGCTTGGGGGGCGCTGGGGCCAACGTCCTGACTTTC. The variable domain in full, with the rest retrieved from reference TRBV5-6 and TRBJ2-6, is DAGVTQSPTHLIKTRGQQVTLRCSPKSGHDTVSWYQQALGQGPQFIFQYYEEEERQRGNFPDRFSGHQFPNYSSELNVNALLLGDSALYLCASSLGGAGANVLTFGAGSRLTVL.

This chain links TRBV5-6 with TRBJ1-3, with D maybe TRBD1 (6 bases). V dropped 4 bases and J dropped 0 bases, with 11 bases sitting between them. The germline V gene encodes CDR1 SGHDT and CDR2 YYEEEE. The length of the CDR3 is 15 residues. The CDR3 spells CASSPWDTSGNTIYF. The CDR3 nucleotides read TGTGCCAGCAGCCCATGGGACACCTCTGGAAACACCATATATTTT. Full variable domain (outside the CDR3, taken from reference TRBV5-6 and TRBJ1-3): DAGVTQSPTHLIKTRGQQVTLRCSPKSGHDTVSWYQQALGQGPQFIFQYYEEEERQRGNFPDRFSGHQFPNYSSELNVNALLLGDSALYLCASSPWDTSGNTIYFGEGSWLTVV.

The rearrangement links TRBV9 to TRBJ2-7; TRBD2 agrees at 9 bases. Germline V gene lookup returns CDR1 SGDLS and CDR2 YYNGEE. The junction had 9 bases not matched to a gene; V was cut back by 6 bases and J by 5 bases. This CDR3 has 14 residues. The chain's CDR3 is CASTPGLAFHEQYF. In DNA, the CDR3 is TGTGCCAGCACCCCGGGACTAGCTTTCCACGAGCAGTACTTC.

The table lists this clone with many counts. The V call is TRBV28, the J call TRBJ2-7; TRBD2 matches 8 bases. CDR3 size: 16 residues. Germline CDR1 MDHEN, CDR2 SYDVKM. The V and J ends lost 6 bases and 1 base, in that order; junction bases with no gene match: 11. The CDR3 protein is CASRVSQTSASYEQYF. The CDR3 DNA sequence: TGTGCCAGCAGAGTTTCCCAGACTAGCGCATCCTACGAGCAGTACTTC. The full variable domain, rest sourced from reference TRBV28 and TRBJ2-7, is DVKVTQSSRYLVKRTGEKVFLECVQDMDHENMFWYRQDPGLGLRLIYFSYDVKMKEKGDIPEGYSVSREKKERFSLILESASTNQTSMYLCASRVSQTSASYEQYFGPGTRLTVT.

This rearrangement joins TRBV27 to TRBJ2-2; a weak D match, TRBD2 (6 bases). Germline CDR1 MNHEY, CDR2 SMNVEV (reference sequence). There are 13 residues in the CDR3. V dropped 2 bases and J dropped 9 bases, with 10 bases sitting between them. Written as DNA, the CDR3 is TGTGCCAGCAGTTTAGGAGGGAATAGGGAGCTGTTTTTT. Translated, it gives CASSLGGNRELFF.

In DNA, the CDR3 is TGTGCCACCAGCAGAGGCGGGACCGACGTGCAGCCCCAGCATTTT. Translated: CATSRGGTDVQPQHF. This chain connects TRBV15 to TRBJ1-5; possible D gene TRBD1, 5 bases. Germline-derived CDR1 and CDR2 are LNHNV and YYDKDF (reference sequence). The CDR3 is made up of 15 amino acids. V was clipped by 1 base and J by 7 bases, with 14 bases between them.

The rearrangement links TRBV4-2 to TRBJ2-1; 9 bases map to TRBD2. The CDR3 has 16 amino acids. Germline assignment: CDR1 LGHNA and CDR2 YNFKEQ. J was trimmed by 9 bases and V by 0 bases; bases with no gene match: 9. The CDR3 DNA sequence: TGTGCCAGCAGCCAAGATCGTGCGGGAGGGGGTCGTGAGCAGTTCTTC. Translation: CASSQDRAGGGREQFF.

V usage is TRBV28 and J usage is TRBJ2-7; a possible D gene is TRBD1 (6 bases). The V and J ends lost 6 bases and 3 bases respectively, with 18 bases between them. CDR3 length equals 15 residues. Per the germline V gene, CDR1 is MDHEN and CDR2 is SYDVKM. In nucleotides, the CDR3 is TGTGCCAGCAGCCTTGGGGGCAAGGGATACTACGAGCAGTACTTC. Its protein is CASSLGGKGYYEQYF.

On this clone: The sample carries other DNA sequences with the same CDR3. The CDR3 sequence: CASSQDPSGTYEQYF. CDR3 DNA: TGCGCCAGCAGCCAAGATCCGAGCGGGACTTACGAGCAGTACTTC. The gene calls are TRBV4-3 and TRBJ2-7; TRBD2 matches at 7 bases. V lost 0 bases to trimming and J lost 4 bases; unmatched junction nucleotides: 6. The germline V gene has CDR1 LGHNA and CDR2 YSLEER. The CDR3 consists of 15 residues.

The chain uses TRBV7-8 and TRBJ2-2; D uncertain. The V end was cut by 1 base, the J end by 4 bases, with 10 bases between. Germline V lookup: CDR1 SGHVS, CDR2 FQNEAQ. The CDR3 is 15 amino acids. In DNA form, the CDR3 reads TGTGCCAGCAGCTTAGATCGTTGGCCCACCGGGGAGCTGTTTTTT. Its translation is CASSLDRWPTGELFF.

The table lists this clone with a few counts. This sequence joins TRBV29-1 and TRBJ1-5; D ambiguous. Per germline, CDR1 SQVTM and CDR2 ANQGSEA. The CDR3 is 12 residues long. V was pared by 4 bases and J by 9 bases, with 13 bases between. The CDR3 protein is CSVGGSTVPQHF. Written as DNA, the CDR3 is TGCAGCGTTGGCGGCAGCACTGTGCCCCAGCATTTT.

The genes are TRBV4-3 and TRBJ2-2, with 9 bases lining up with TRBD2. The length of the CDR3 is 19 residues. Losses at the gene ends were 1 base for V and 1 base for J; bases not matched to a gene: 10. Germline-derived CDR1 and CDR2 are LGHNA and YSLEER. The DNA of the CDR3 is TGCGCCAGCAGCCAAGCCCCTCTGGGGCGGGAGGGGAACACCGGGGAGCTGTTTTTT. Translation gives CASSQAPLGREGNTGELFF.

This clone occurred once. CDR3 bases: TGTGCCAGCAGCAGCGGTTACACAGATACGCAGTATTTT. It yields the protein CASSSGYTDTQYF. This chain joins TRBV7-3 and TRBJ2-3; D may be TRBD2 (5 bases). The germline CDR1 and CDR2 sequences are SGHTA and FQGTGA. The CDR3 consists of 13 residues. Trimming left V 5 bases short and J 2 bases short, with 8 bases between.

The chain combines TRBV20-1 with TRBJ2-6, with D unclear. The CDR3 covers 11 residues. Germline CDR1 and CDR2: DFQATT and SNEGSKA (reference sequence). The CDR3 loop reads CSPSGANVLTF. CDR3 DNA sequence: TGCAGCCCTTCTGGGGCCAACGTCCTGACTTTC.

The chain employs TRBV10-3 and TRBJ2-1, with D perhaps TRBD2 (7 bases). The CDR3 is 13 residues long. With 9 bases removed from V and 3 bases from J, the gap between germline ends came to 12 bases. Looked up from germline, CDR1 is ENHRY and CDR2 is SYGVKD. The CDR3 DNA sequence: TGTGCCATAAGAGGGGGGGACTACAATGAGCAGTTCTTC. Translating it yields CAIRGGDYNEQFF.

This clone was counted only a few times. The CDR3 DNA sequence: TGTGCCAGTAGTATTTACGCGGGAGTCCCCTCCTACGAGCAGTACTTC. Protein: CASSIYAGVPSYEQYF. The V gene is TRBV19, the J gene TRBJ2-7, with 7 bases that match TRBD2. CDR1 is LNHDA and CDR2 is SQIVND in the germline V gene (reference sequence). The CDR3 is made up of 16 amino acids. V gave up 3 bases and J gave up 0 bases; unmatched junction bases: 8.

This chain connects TRBV5-1 to TRBJ1-4, with 9 nucleotides matching TRBD1. V lost 4 bases and J lost 5; bases outside the gene matches: 3. In germline, CDR1 is SGHRS, CDR2 YFSETQ. The CDR3 is 14 amino acids. As DNA, the CDR3 is TGCGCCAGCAGCACAGGGACAGGGAATGAAAAACTGTTTTTT. Its translation is CASSTGTGNEKLFF. Full variable domain (remainder filled in from reference TRBV5-1 and TRBJ1-4): KAGVTQTPRYLIKTRGQQVTLSCSPISGHRSVSWYQQTPGQGLQFLFEYFSETQRNKGNFPGRFSGRQFSNSRSEMNVSTLELGDSALYLCASSTGTGNEKLFFGSGTQLSVL.

The J gene is TRBJ2-1, the V gene TRBV5-1; TRBD1 might be the D (7 bases). Germline loops: CDR1 SGHRS, CDR2 YFSETQ. The CDR3 totals 16 residues. Trimming cost V 0 bases and J 5 bases, with 15 bases left between them. CDR3 sequence (DNA): TGCGCCAGCAGCTTGGCCGCAGGGGGGCTGAACAATGAGCAGTTCTTC. It yields the protein CASSLAAGGLNNEQFF.

The chain employs TRBV4-3 and TRBJ2-1; 10 positions match TRBD2. This CDR3 is built from 18 residues. Trimming at V came to 0 bases and at J to 0 bases, leaving 5 bases not matched to a gene. Germline V gene sequence: CDR1 LGHNA, CDR2 YSLEER. The CDR3 is CASSQDDLAGDSYNEQFF. CDR3 coding DNA: TGCGCCAGCAGCCAAGACGATCTAGCGGGAGACTCCTACAATGAGCAGTTCTTC.

This chain joins TRBV6-1 and TRBJ2-7; 14 positions agree with TRBD2. CDR3 length: 17 residues. Trimming cost V 4 bases and J 4 bases; bases outside gene matches: 9. Germline CDR1 and CDR2: MNHNS and SASEGT. This CDR3 reads CASSVSGTSGRRYEQYF. The CDR3 nucleotides read TGTGCCAGCAGTGTTTCCGGGACTAGCGGGAGAAGGTACGAGCAGTACTTC.

This clone is a singleton in its sample. CDR3 in DNA: TGTGCCAGCAGTTTCGTCTCGGGTGGACTAGGCGAGCAGTACTTC. It encodes CASSFVSGGLGEQYF. The chain carries TRBV28 and TRBJ2-7; 7 nucleotides match TRBD2. In germline, CDR1 is MDHEN, CDR2 SYDVKM. The trim removed 3 bases at V and 6 bases at J, leaving 11 bases unmatched. The CDR3 is 15 amino acids. Filled out from reference TRBV28 and TRBJ2-7, the complete variable domain reads DVKVTQSSRYLVKRTGEKVFLECVQDMDHENMFWYRQDPGLGLRLIYFSYDVKMKEKGDIPEGYSVSREKKERFSLILESASTNQTSMYLCASSFVSGGLGEQYFGPGTRLTVT.

The chain couples TRBV5-1 to TRBJ1-3; possibly TRBD1 for D (5 bases). Germline assignment: CDR1 SGHRS and CDR2 YFSETQ. The CDR3 totals 16 residues. Trimming removed 0 bases from V and 4 bases from J, with 14 bases in between. For the CDR3, the DNA is TGCGCCAGCAGCTTGGGCCCGGCAGGGAAAGGAAACACCATATATTTT. Its protein is CASSLGPAGKGNTIYF.

The chain links TRBV29-1 to TRBJ2-7, with TRBD1 matching 7 bases. The V segment lost 5 bases and the J segment 0 bases; nucleotides outside the gene matches: 7. Germline V gene data show CDR1 as SQVTM and CDR2 as ANQGSEA. CDR3 length equals 14 residues. The CDR3 spells CSVQGQRNSYEQYF. The CDR3 DNA reads TGCAGCGTTCAGGGACAGCGGAACTCCTACGAGCAGTACTTC.